Presented here are 14 T cell receptor beta chains from one specimen sequenced in a study of CD4 T cells in relation to SARS-CoV-2 and coronaviruses. Method: immunoSEQ multiplex PCR; TCRdb's copy keeps in-frame clones and lacks some. The sample shows 35,000 to 40,000 clones, roughly 88% of them seen only once. Sequencing was carried out using memory CD4+ T cells from PBMCs. The receptors come from an adult with COVID-19.

The rearrangement links TRBV11-2 to TRBJ2-1, with D unclear. The CDR3 has 13 amino acids. V lost 0 bases to trimming and J lost 4 bases, with 4 bases between them. Germline V gives CDR1 SGHAT, CDR2 FQNNGV. In nucleotides, the CDR3 is TGTGCCAGCAGCTTAGAGGTTTACAATGAGCAGTTCTTC. Translated, it gives CASSLEVYNEQFF.

The CDR3 nucleotides are TGTGCCAGCACCTCCCCGGGAAGGCAGGGCCTCTCCTACGAGCAGTACTTC. Residues: CASTSPGRQGLSYEQYF. This chain links TRBV7-9 with TRBJ2-7; D may match TRBD1 or TRBD2 (5 bases each). From germline, CDR1 is SEHNR and CDR2 FQNEAQ (reference sequence). Trimming took off 7 bases at V and 0 bases at J, with 22 bases between the two ends. The CDR3 runs to 17 residues. Filled out from reference TRBV7-9 and TRBJ2-7, the complete variable domain reads DTGVSQNPRHKITKRGQNVTFRCDPISEHNRLYWYRQTLGQGPEFLTYFQNEAQLEKSRLLSDRFSAERPKGSFSTLEIQRTEQGDSAMYLCASTSPGRQGLSYEQYFGPGTRLTVT.

The chain carries TRBV3-1 (or the pseudogene TRBV3-2) and TRBJ2-7; 12 bases agree with TRBD2. CDR1 is LGHDT, CDR2 YNNKEL, per germline (reference sequence). The CDR3 extends over 16 amino acids. The trim removed 4 bases at V and 6 bases at J, leaving 10 bases unmatched. This CDR3 is CASSLATSGRGSEQYF. CDR3 coding DNA: TGTGCCAGCAGCCTAGCGACTAGCGGGAGAGGTTCCGAGCAGTACTTC.

The chain uses TRBV19 and TRBJ2-7; 8 nucleotides match TRBD1. The CDR3 consists of 17 residues. With V trimmed by 4 bases and J by 2 bases, 13 bases remained unmatched. Per the germline V gene, CDR1 is LNHDA and CDR2 is SQIVND (reference sequence). The CDR3 bases are TGTGCCAGTAGTAGGGGAGGCTGGGACAGGCCTGCCTACGAGCAGTACTTC. It is translated as CASSRGGWDRPAYEQYF. Together with reference TRBV19 and TRBJ2-7, the CDR3 gives the full variable domain: DGGITQSPKYLFRKEGQNVTLSCEQNLNHDAMYWYRQDPGQGLRLIYYSQIVNDFQKGDIAEGYSVSREKKESFPLTVTSAQKNPTAFYLCASSRGGWDRPAYEQYFGPGTRLTVT.

The V call is TRBV5-5, the J call TRBJ2-6; TRBD2 matches at 7 bases. Germline values: CDR1 SGHKS, CDR2 YYEKEE (reference sequence). Losses at the gene ends were 3 bases for V and 5 bases for J; bases not matched to a gene: 14. The CDR3 runs to 18 residues. In DNA form, the CDR3 reads TGTGCCAGCAGCTCAACCGTGGGGGGGGGAAGAAGGGCCAACGTCCTGACTTTC. This gives the protein CASSSTVGGGRRANVLTF.

The CDR3 DNA is TGCGCCAGCAGGGACCTCGGCCCCGGGGAGCTGTTTTTT. Its protein is CASRDLGPGELFF. This chain connects TRBV4-1 to TRBJ2-2; D call uncertain. The CDR3 is 13 amino acids. Per the germline V gene, CDR1 is MGHRA and CDR2 is YSYEKL. Trimming took off 6 bases at V and 6 bases at J, with 11 bases between the two ends.

The chain links TRBV13 to TRBJ1-3, with no clear D. The CDR3 has 15 amino acids. Germline CDR1 and CDR2: PRHDT and FYEKMQ (reference sequence). V was shortened by 5 bases and J by 0 bases, with 11 bases between the two germline ends. The CDR3 DNA reads TGTGCCAGCAGCCTAAGACGCCGCTCTGGAAACACCATATATTTT. The encoded protein is CASSLRRRSGNTIYF.

J is TRBJ1-1 and V is TRBV5-5; the D gene is possibly TRBD1 (5 bases). This CDR3 is built from 14 residues. Trimming cost V 5 bases and J 3 bases, with 14 bases left between them. Per germline, CDR1 SGHKS and CDR2 YYEKEE (reference sequence). CDR3 DNA sequence: TGTGCCAGCAGATCTGGTCTAGGGGACACTGAAGCTTTCTTT. Translating gives CASRSGLGDTEAFF.

The chain carries TRBV4-2 and TRBJ1-3; D gene ambiguous. Trimming stripped 4 bases from V and 0 bases from J, with 16 bases between. The CDR3 is 17 residues long. Germline CDR1 reads LGHNA; CDR2 reads YNFKEQ. CDR3 residues: CASSPTLPRNSGNTIYF. Here the CDR3 DNA reads TGTGCCAGCAGCCCAACCCTCCCACGGAACTCTGGAAACACCATATATTTT.

The chain couples TRBV6-5 to TRBJ1-2; D gene ambiguous. The CDR3 covers 16 residues. Germline lookup yields CDR1 MNHEY and CDR2 SVGAGI. Trimming cost V 2 bases and J 4 bases, with 17 bases left between them. CDR3 sequence: CASSYHTPPEGYGYTF. The CDR3 region has the DNA TGTGCCAGCAGTTACCACACGCCTCCGGAGGGCTATGGCTACACCTTC.

The CDR3 bases are TGTGCCAGCACCTTTTCAAATGAGCAGTTCTTC. Protein: CASTFSNEQFF. This rearrangement joins TRBV2 to TRBJ2-1; D unresolved. Deletions cut 7 bases from V and 7 bases from J, with 8 bases between. CDR3 length: 11 residues. The germline V gene has CDR1 SNHLY and CDR2 FYNNEI.

This rearrangement joins TRBV7-3 to TRBJ2-3; TRBD2 aligns across 10 bases. Trimming removed 5 bases from V and 4 bases from J; junction bases left unmatched: 3. The germline V gene has CDR1 SGHTA and CDR2 FQGTGA. CDR3 length: 14 amino acids. CDR3 nucleotide sequence: TGTGCCAGCAGCCCGGGGACTAGCGCAGATACGCAGTATTTT. Its translation is CASSPGTSADTQYF.

The chain couples TRBV2 to TRBJ2-5; D is undetermined. The CDR3 consists of 12 residues. V lost 2 bases and J lost 2, with 3 bases in between. Germline CDR1 and CDR2: SNHLY and FYNNEI. As DNA, the CDR3 is TGTGCCAGCAGTGAATGGCAAGAGACCCAGTACTTC. Residues: CASSEWQETQYF.

The J gene is TRBJ1-1, the V gene TRBV18; D is perhaps TRBD1 (5 bases). V was cut by 2 bases and J by 0 bases, with 16 bases left in between. The CDR3 loop spans 17 amino acids. Per the germline V gene, CDR1 is KGHSH and CDR2 is LQKENI. CDR3 amino acids: CASSPYRSRTLNTEAFF. The CDR3 nucleotides are TGTGCCAGCTCACCATATCGGTCCAGGACATTGAACACTGAAGCTTTCTTT.